This is a list of T cell receptor beta chains from one sample in a study of T cell repertoires in cytomegalovirus infection. Their specific antigens are unknown. TCRdb processed the reads anew with MiXCR; each CDR3 protein has one entry. The sample records 200,000 or so distinct CDR3 sequences, roughly 34% being singletons. The sequencing here drew on CD8+ T cells from cultured PBMCs, taken from culture after CMV antigen stimulation. Receptors were obtained from a human donor in good health (CMV status not recorded). Some clones in this sample may be carry-over from other donors' samples. CDR3s include the opening cysteine and the closing phenylalanine or tryptophan. Each record gives: D gene, V gene, J gene, clone size, CDR3 DNA, CDR3 protein. D genes are given only for firm matches. A clone size is listed for some rows: how often the clone was seen (once, few, many), or a class if it is expanded.

>TRBD2|TRBV20-1|TRBJ2-1|few
TGCAGTGCTAGGGCCCCCTTTACTAGCGGGGTTTACAATGAGCAGTTCTTC
CSARAPFTSGVYNEQFF
>TRBD1|TRBV27|TRBJ2-7|-
TGTGCCAGCAGTTGGGACAGGACTTACGAGCAGTACTTC
CASSWDRTYEQYF
>-|TRBV7-4|TRBJ1-3|-
TGTGCCAGCAGCTTGACAGACTCTGGAAACACCATATATTTT
CASSLTDSGNTIYF
>TRBD2|TRBV7-6|TRBJ2-7|few
TGTGCCAGCAGCTTAGTCGGGACTAGCGGCTACGAGCAGTACTTC
CASSLVGTSGYEQYF
>-|TRBV11-2|TRBJ2-2|few
TGTGCCAGCAGCCCCCGGGACCTATACACCGGGGAGCTGTTTTTT
CASSPRDLYTGELFF
>-|TRBV11-2|TRBJ2-1|once
TGTGCCAGCAGCGACCAAGAGGGTTACAATGAGCAGTTCTTC
CASSDQEGYNEQFF
>TRBD1|TRBV7-9|TRBJ1-1|-
TGTGCCAGCAGCTACAGGGACAGGGGGTCAGGGGAAATGGCTGAAGCTTTCTTT
CASSYRDRGSGEMAEAFF
>TRBD1|TRBV7-9|TRBJ1-2|few
TGTGCCAGCAGCTTAGGTCACAGGGGCTATGGCTACACCTTC
CASSLGHRGYGYTF
>TRBD1|TRBV2|TRBJ2-7|-
TGTGCCAGCAGTGAATTGGGACAGGGGCGGCCCTACGAGCAGTACTTC
CASSELGQGRPYEQYF
>-|TRBV6-6|TRBJ2-3|-
TGTGCCAGCAGTTACTCCCCGGGGGGCACAGATACGCAGTATTTT
CASSYSPGGTDTQYF
>-|TRBV7-3|TRBJ2-1|many
TGTGCCAGCAGCCCAGGCGCTGGTAATGAGCAGTTCTTC
CASSPGAGNEQFF
>-|TRBV6-1|TRBJ2-1|-
TGTGCCAGCAGTGAAATAGTAGGGCTGGCGGACTACAATGAGCAGTTCTTC
CASSEIVGLADYNEQFF
>-|TRBV27|TRBJ2-1|-
TGTGCCAGCAGTTCCGGACTGGATGAGCAGTTCTTC
CASSSGLDEQFF
>TRBD1|TRBV7-9|TRBJ2-7|-
TGTGCCAGCAGCCCCCAGGGGGCAGGGTACGAGCAGTACTTC
CASSPQGAGYEQYF
>-|TRBV11-2|TRBJ2-3|few
TGTGCCAGCAGCCCCCAGGGAGACGAGACAGATACGCAGTATTTT
CASSPQGDETDTQYF
>-|TRBV7-9|TRBJ2-7|many
TGTGCCAGCAGCTCCCCATTGACCACAAGCTACGAGCAGTACTTC
CASSSPLTTSYEQYF
>-|TRBV20-1|TRBJ2-3|-
TGCAGTGCTTCGACCATGACTAGGGTTGTGGATACGCAGTATTTT
CSASTMTRVVDTQYF
>TRBD2|TRBV7-7|TRBJ2-2|-
TGTGCTAGCAGCTTAGGGGACGTTCGGACTAGGGCGCTTACCGGGGAGCTGTTTTTT
CASSLGDVRTRALTGELFF
>-|TRBV4-2|TRBJ1-6|-
TGTGCCAGCAGCCAAGTCTCCTATAATTCACCCCTCCACTTT
CASSQVSYNSPLHF
>TRBD2|TRBV5-5|TRBJ2-2|few
TGTGCCAGCAGCCCGGGACTAGCGGGAGTCACCGGGGAGCTGTTTTTT
CASSPGLAGVTGELFF
>TRBD1|TRBV28|TRBJ1-1|-
TGTGCCAGCAGTTTATTGCCTGGTTTAGCTCTGGGACAGGGGCCTGAAGCTTTCTTT
CASSLLPGLALGQGPEAFF
>-|TRBV4-1|TRBJ1-2|-
TGCGCCAGCAGTCTGAATAACGCTAACTATGGCTACACCTTC
CASSLNNANYGYTF
>TRBD1|TRBV28|TRBJ1-1|-
TGTGCCAGCAGTTTCGCAGGGACAGGGACGAACACTGAAGCTTTCTTT
CASSFAGTGTNTEAFF
>-|TRBV10-3|TRBJ2-1|-
TGTGCCATCAGTGAGGCTCCTTACAATGAGCAGTTCTTC
CAISEAPYNEQFF
>TRBD1|TRBV4-3|TRBJ1-2|-
TGCGCCAGCAGCCAAGATTCCGGACAGGACTATGGCTACACCTTC
CASSQDSGQDYGYTF
>TRBD1|TRBV7-9|TRBJ1-1|-
TGTGCCAGCAGCTTGGGACAGGAGCCACCTGAAGCTTTCTTT
CASSLGQEPPEAFF
>-|TRBV19|TRBJ2-7|-
TGTGCCAGTAGTTGGGGACTGGGGCACTACGAGCAGTACTTC
CASSWGLGHYEQYF
>-|TRBV11-2|TRBJ2-3|few
TGTGCCAGCAGCCCCTTGAGTCGCACAGATACGCAGTATTTT
CASSPLSRTDTQYF
>TRBD1|TRBV28|TRBJ2-1|-
TGTGCCAGCGGGGACAGCCCCAAGGATGAGCAGTTCTTC
CASGDSPKDEQFF
>-|TRBV28|TRBJ2-1|-
TGTGCCAGCAGTTTTACCCTGGGCAATGAGCAGTTCTTC
CASSFTLGNEQFF
>TRBD1|TRBV7-3|TRBJ2-3|-
TGTGCCAGCAGCTCATCCGGGACAGGGGGAGATACGCAGTATTTT
CASSSSGTGGDTQYF
>-|TRBV27|TRBJ2-7|-
TGTGCCAGCAGCCTTATGGGGCCAGATACTTACGAGAAGTACTTC
CASSLMGPDTYEKYF
>-|TRBV7-9|TRBJ2-3|-
TGTGCCAGCCACGCTACCAACCGCGGGATTTACACAGATACGCAGTATTTT
CASHATNRGIYTDTQYF